A selection of T cell receptor beta chains follows, all from one sample in a study of T cell changes during pregnancy in multiple sclerosis. Produced via immunoSEQ multiplex PCR; TCRdb's table is partial and in-frame only. Here the sample spans roughly 32,000 clones, roughly 89% being singletons. The sample in question was CD8+ T cells from peripheral blood mononuclear cells, obtained in the third trimester of pregnancy. These receptors all come from a female donor with multiple sclerosis, enrolled in a pregnancy study. Each CDR3 is given with its conserved first and last residue. The D gene is left open where the match is weak. Size tells how often a clone was seen (once, few, many) or the class of an expanded clone, and some rows leave it out.

d_call	v_call	j_call	clone_size	cdr3_aa	cdr3_nt
TRBD1	TRBV9	TRBJ2-2	NA	CASSGEGGRTGELFF	TGTGCCAGCAGCGGCGAAGGGGGCCGCACCGGGGAGCTGTTTTTT
NA	TRBV5-5	TRBJ1-2	NA	CASSRLARGSYGYTF	TGTGCCAGCAGCCGATTGGCTAGGGGCAGCTATGGCTACACCTTC
NA	TRBV19	TRBJ2-1	once	CATKLAGLNNEQFF	TGTGCCACTAAGCTGGCGGGGCTGAACAATGAGCAGTTCTTC
NA	TRBV5-1	TRBJ2-2	NA	CASSWGNTGELFF	TGCGCCAGCAGCTGGGGCAACACCGGGGAGCTGTTTTTT
TRBD1	TRBV15	TRBJ1-4	NA	CATSSVQGNEKLFF	TGTGCCACCAGCAGTGTACAGGGGAATGAAAAACTGTTTTTT
TRBD1	TRBV7-9	TRBJ1-1	NA	CASRYGQGAEAFF	TGTGCCAGCAGGTACGGACAGGGCGCTGAAGCTTTCTTT
NA	TRBV5-1	TRBJ2-7	NA	CASASSFEGAYEQYF	TGCGCCAGCGCGTCGAGTTTTGAGGGGGCCTACGAGCAGTACTTC
TRBD1	TRBV6-6	TRBJ1-4	once	CATRRRTGRDEKLFF	TGTGCCACCAGGAGACGGACAGGTCGGGATGAAAAACTGTTTTTT
NA	TRBV6-5	TRBJ2-3	NA	CASSYMPLADTQYF	TGTGCCAGCAGTTACATGCCCTTAGCTGATACGCAGTATTTT
TRBD1	TRBV5-6	TRBJ2-7	NA	CASSPTGQGSPPYEQYF	TGTGCCAGCAGCCCGACCGGACAGGGAAGCCCCCCCTACGAGCAGTACTTC
TRBD1	TRBV6-5	TRBJ1-2	once	CASRPGTGGFGYTF	TGTGCCAGCAGACCCGGGACAGGGGGTTTTGGCTACACCTTC
NA	TRBV4-2	TRBJ2-1	NA	CASSGTYNEQFF	TGTGCCAGCTCCGGGACCTACAATGAGCAGTTCTTC
NA	TRBV14	TRBJ1-2	NA	CASSPTVRYGYTF	TGTGCCAGCAGCCCGACAGTGAGATATGGCTACACCTTC
NA	TRBV15	TRBJ1-2	NA	CATSRDMGGLYGYTF	TGTGCCACCAGCAGAGATATGGGGGGGCTCTATGGCTACACCTTC
TRBD2	TRBV11-2	TRBJ2-1	NA	CASISRGGSMFNEQFF	TGTGCCAGCATCTCAAGGGGAGGGTCAATGTTCAATGAGCAGTTCTTC
NA	TRBV4-1	TRBJ1-1	few	CASSPQGNGTEAFF	TGCGCCAGCAGCCCACAGGGCAACGGCACTGAAGCTTTCTTT
TRBD2	TRBV4-3	TRBJ2-7	NA	CASSPPGRHEQYF	TGCGCCAGCAGTCCCCCCGGGAGGCACGAGCAGTACTTC
NA	TRBV7-8	TRBJ1-2	NA	CASILAPNRNYGYTF	TGTGCCAGCATTCTAGCACCGAATCGTAACTATGGCTACACCTTC
TRBD1	TRBV9	TRBJ2-7	once	CASSVGTGDSYEQYF	TGTGCCAGCAGCGTAGGGACAGGGGACTCCTACGAGCAGTACTTC
TRBD2	TRBV2	TRBJ2-7	NA	CASLTSAVTYEQYF	TGTGCCAGCCTCACTAGCGCCGTAACCTACGAGCAGTACTTC
NA	TRBV6-5	TRBJ2-7	NA	CASSYSASVDEQYF	TGTGCCAGCAGTTACTCCGCCAGCGTCGACGAGCAGTACTTC
TRBD1	TRBV25-1	TRBJ2-7	NA	CASGLEEQGIGDEQYF	TGTGCCAGCGGACTGGAGGAACAGGGGATTGGAGACGAGCAGTACTTC
TRBD1	TRBV11-1	TRBJ1-4	NA	CASSLGGQGGNEKLFF	TGTGCCAGCAGCCTCGGGGGACAGGGCGGAAATGAAAAACTGTTTTTT
TRBD1	TRBV7-2	TRBJ1-3	NA	CASSLGQGAAGNTIYF	TGTGCCAGCAGCTTAGGCCAGGGGGCAGCAGGAAACACCATATATTTT
NA	TRBV4-3	TRBJ2-7	NA	CASSPSEGVSEQYF	TGCGCCAGCAGTCCTTCCGAGGGGGTGAGCGAGCAGTACTTC
TRBD1	TRBV5-6	TRBJ1-1	NA	CATRQGSYTEAFF	TGTGCCACCCGACAGGGATCTTACACTGAAGCTTTCTTT
TRBD1	TRBV6-6	TRBJ2-2	NA	CASSYLGQTGELFF	TGTGCCAGCAGTTACCTGGGACAGACCGGGGAGCTGTTTTTT
TRBD2	TRBV12-5	TRBJ2-4	NA	CASGLVLSSGVGDIQYF	TGTGCTAGTGGTTTGGTACTTTCTAGCGGGGTTGGGGACATTCAGTACTTC
NA	TRBV6-5	TRBJ2-3	NA	CASSDPGGTDTQYF	TGTGCCAGCAGTGATCCTGGCGGTACAGATACGCAGTATTTT
NA	TRBV27	TRBJ1-6	NA	CASRVSSNSPLHF	TGTGCAAGCCGGGTCAGTAGCAATTCACCCCTCCACTTT
TRBD1	TRBV6-5	TRBJ1-6	NA	CASSYGTGHSPLHF	TGTGCCAGCAGTTACGGGACAGGGCATTCACCCCTCCACTTT
TRBD1	TRBV15	TRBJ1-4	NA	CATSRGDSSNEKLFF	TGTGCCACCAGCAGGGGGGACAGTTCGAATGAAAAACTGTTTTTT
TRBD1	TRBV10-3	TRBJ2-6	NA	CAISRLIRDSLSGANVLTF	TGTGCCATCAGCCGCCTAATTCGGGACAGCCTCTCTGGGGCCAACGTCCTGACTTTC
NA	TRBV27	TRBJ2-1	NA	CASSLNGYNEQFF	TGTGCCAGCAGTTTAAACGGCTACAATGAGCAGTTCTTC
NA	TRBV23-1	TRBJ2-7	NA	CASSQSARRGYGQYF	TGCGCCAGCAGTCAATCCGCTCGCAGGGGCTATGGGCAGTACTTC
NA	TRBV5-4	TRBJ1-2	NA	CASSRFSIDRTYGYTF	TGTGCCAGCAGCCGTTTTTCGATTGACAGGACCTATGGCTACACCTTC
NA	TRBV9	TRBJ1-6	few	CASSVGGGLGSPLHF	TGTGCCAGCAGCGTTGGGGGAGGGCTGGGTTCACCCCTCCACTTT
TRBD2	TRBV4-2	TRBJ2-3	NA	CASSQGGPGGGPTDTQYF	TGTGCCAGCAGCCAAGGGGGGCCGGGGGGGGGCCCGACAGATACGCAGTATTTT
NA	TRBV7-9	TRBJ2-7	NA	CASSSRTSGEQYF	TGTGCCAGCAGCTCCCGGACTTCTGGCGAGCAGTACTTC
NA	TRBV4-2	TRBJ2-2	NA	CASSHPQFTNTGELFF	TGTGCCAGCAGCCATCCACAGTTTACGAACACCGGGGAGCTGTTTTTT
NA	TRBV13	TRBJ2-2	NA	CASSPPGGTGELFF	TGTGCCAGCAGCCCCCCGGGTGGCACCGGGGAGCTGTTTTTT
NA	TRBV11-2	TRBJ2-1	NA	CASSPHLSSYNEQFF	TGTGCCAGCAGCCCCCACTTGAGCTCCTACAATGAGCAGTTCTTC
NA	TRBV4-3	TRBJ2-5	NA	CASSQGTGYMETQYF	TGCGCCAGCAGCCAGGGAACAGGGTACATGGAGACCCAGTACTTC
NA	TRBV10-3	TRBJ2-3	NA	CAIAEKGITDTQYF	TGTGCCATCGCTGAAAAGGGGATCACAGATACGCAGTATTTT
TRBD1	TRBV4-1	TRBJ1-5	NA	CASSQFTGANQPQHF	TGCGCCAGCAGCCAATTCACAGGGGCAAATCAGCCCCAGCATTTT
NA	TRBV6-6	TRBJ1-4	once	CASSQDMKKLFF	TGTGCCAGCAGCCAAGACATGAAAAAACTGTTTTTT
NA	TRBV7-6	TRBJ2-7	NA	CASSLAPAYEQYF	TGTGCCAGCAGCTTAGCCCCCGCCTACGAGCAGTACTTC
TRBD1	TRBV7-8	TRBJ2-7	NA	CAISTGTYEQYF	TGTGCCATATCGACAGGGACCTACGAGCAGTACTTC
NA	TRBV6-5	TRBJ2-7	NA	CASSDGATYEQYF	TGTGCCAGCAGTGACGGAGCTACCTACGAGCAGTACTTC
NA	TRBV5-5	TRBJ1-5	NA	CASSLGATRGNQPQHF	TGTGCCAGCAGCTTGGGGGCAACACGCGGCAATCAGCCCCAGCATTTT
TRBD1	TRBV9	TRBJ1-5	NA	CASSAGQFNQPQHF	TGTGCCAGCAGCGCGGGACAGTTCAATCAGCCCCAGCATTTT
NA	TRBV4-3	TRBJ1-1	NA	CASSQDLWGLDTEAFF	TGCGCCAGCAGCCAAGATCTCTGGGGCTTGGACACTGAAGCTTTCTTT
TRBD1	TRBV4-3	TRBJ1-1	NA	CASSQTRDRFAFEAFF	TGCGCCAGCAGCCAGACCCGGGACAGGTTCGCATTTGAAGCTTTCTTT
TRBD1	TRBV9	TRBJ1-1	NA	CASEGPRGRSEAFF	TGTGCCAGCGAGGGGCCCAGGGGGCGCAGTGAAGCTTTCTTT